Listed below are T cell receptor beta chains from one sample, sequenced in a study of Ad26.COV2.S vaccination and SARS-CoV-2 variants. Data came from immunoSEQ multiplex PCR; TCRdb stores just in-frame clones and leaves some out. The table includes 380,000 or so clones, under 90% detected once. Here the sequenced sample was peripheral blood, taken in a trial of Ad26.COV2.S vaccine versus placebo. The origin of the receptors is a person between 18 and 65 years old who received the Ad26.COV2.S COVID-19 vaccine or a placebo. The CDR3 runs from the conserved cysteine through the conserved F or W. Fields, in order: V gene, clone size, J gene, D gene, CDR3 protein, CDR3 DNA. The D gene is left open where the match is weak. Size values are once, few and many counts, or a class for expanded clones, and some rows have none.

>TRBV10-1|.|TRBJ2-3|.
CASSAPGVPDTQYF
TGCGCCAGCAGTGCCCCGGGCGTACCGGATACGCAGTATTTT
>TRBV2|.|TRBJ1-1|.
CASSVEGRTNTEAFF
TGTGCCAGCAGTGTAGAGGGCAGGACGAACACTGAAGCTTTCTTT
>TRBV4-1|.|TRBJ2-7|.
CASSQLPAPRDEQYF
TGCGCCAGCAGCCAATTGCCAGCTCCGAGGGACGAGCAGTACTTC
>TRBV27|.|TRBJ2-3|TRBD1
CASSTGDRVLNTQYF
TGTGCCAGCAGTACGGGGGACAGGGTTTTAAATACGCAGTATTTT
>TRBV10-3|.|TRBJ1-3|.
CASTGSNTIYF
TGTGCCAGTACAGGGTCTAACACCATATATTTT
>TRBV2|few|TRBJ1-2|.
CASRRNRDGYTF
TGTGCCAGCAGGCGCAACAGGGATGGCTACACCTTC
>TRBV6-1|few|TRBJ1-5|.
CASSEVPEQPQHF
TGTGCCAGCAGTGAAGTCCCAGAGCAGCCCCAGCATTTT
>TRBV15|.|TRBJ2-3|.
CATSRSVLGSADTQYF
TGTGCCACCAGCAGGTCGGTACTGGGGAGCGCAGATACGCAGTATTTT
>TRBV5-1|.|TRBJ2-7|.
CASSLESGLKYF
TGCGCCAGCAGCTTGGAGAGCGGCCTCAAGTACTTC
>TRBV9|once|TRBJ2-7|TRBD2
CASSVRLAGDEQYF
TGTGCCAGCAGCGTACGGCTAGCGGGGGACGAGCAGTACTTC
>TRBV27|.|TRBJ2-7|TRBD1
CASSFRGQEYEQYF
TGTGCCAGCAGTTTTAGGGGACAGGAATACGAGCAGTACTTC
>TRBV18|.|TRBJ1-6|.
CASSMDSPLHF
TGTGCCAGCTCAATGGATTCACCCCTCCACTTT
>TRBV4-1|.|TRBJ2-1|TRBD2
CASSQGRGGSSYNEQFF
TGCGCCAGCAGCCAAGGGAGGGGAGGGAGCTCCTACAATGAGCAGTTCTTC
>TRBV27|.|TRBJ2-1|TRBD2
CASSPLAGYPDNEQFF
TGTGCCAGCAGCCCACTAGCGGGGTACCCCGACAATGAGCAGTTCTTC
>TRBV14|.|TRBJ1-6|.
CASSQFVSPLHF
TGTGCCAGCAGCCAATTTGTGTCACCCCTCCACTTT
>TRBV10-3|once|TRBJ1-1|.
CAISPLKANTEAFF
TGTGCCATCAGTCCGCTCAAGGCGAACACTGAAGCTTTCTTT
>TRBV24-1|.|TRBJ2-1|TRBD2
CATSDLLAGGINEQFF
TGTGCCACCAGTGATTTGCTGGCGGGAGGGATCAATGAGCAGTTCTTC
>TRBV28|.|TRBJ1-1|.
CASTRPAEAFF
TGTGCCAGCACGCGCCCTGCCGAAGCTTTCTTT
>TRBV5-1|.|TRBJ1-5|.
CASSLAGHSNQPQHF
TGCGCCAGCAGCTTGGCCGGCCATAGCAATCAGCCCCAGCATTTT
>TRBV5-1|.|TRBJ1-1|.
CASSFGDGNTEAFF
TGCGCCAGCAGCTTCGGGGACGGGAACACTGAAGCTTTCTTT
>TRBV7-9|.|TRBJ2-7|.
CASTPVGSYEQYF
TGTGCCAGCACCCCCGTCGGATCCTACGAGCAGTACTTC
>TRBV3-1/TRBV3-2|.|TRBJ1-4|.
CASSQRVNEKLFF
TGTGCCAGCAGCCAAAGGGTTAATGAAAAACTGTTTTTT
>TRBV6-5|.|TRBJ2-7|TRBD2
CASTAGGSSYEQYF
TGTGCCAGCACAGCTGGCGGGAGCTCCTACGAGCAGTACTTC
>TRBV18|few|TRBJ1-1|.
CASSPQAQVRGTEAFF
TGTGCCAGCTCACCTCAAGCACAGGTGAGGGGCACTGAAGCTTTCTTT
>TRBV9|once|TRBJ1-1|TRBD1
CASSVTGMNTEAFF
TGTGCCAGCAGCGTGACAGGGATGAACACTGAAGCTTTCTTT
>TRBV5-1|few|TRBJ1-3|.
CASSLGQGGFGNTIYF
TGCGCCAGCAGCTTGGGCCAAGGGGGTTTTGGAAACACCATATATTTT
>TRBV2|.|TRBJ2-7|.
CASSESGYGLGQYF
TGTGCCAGCAGTGAAAGCGGGTACGGCCTCGGGCAGTACTTC
>TRBV9|.|TRBJ2-1|.
CASSVASRDYNEQFF
TGTGCCAGCAGCGTAGCCTCCAGGGATTACAATGAGCAGTTCTTC
>TRBV7-9|.|TRBJ2-3|.
CASSPTGSSTDTQYF
TGTGCCAGCAGCCCCACGGGGTCGAGCACAGATACGCAGTATTTT
>TRBV19|.|TRBJ1-1|.
CASKVWAGGTDTEAFF
TGTGCCAGTAAGGTCTGGGCGGGAGGTACGGACACTGAAGCTTTCTTT
>TRBV7-2|.|TRBJ2-3|.
CASSLWGDTQYF
TGTGCCAGCAGCTTATGGGGAGATACGCAGTATTTT
>TRBV19|.|TRBJ2-7|.
CASSTGGTYEQYF
TGTGCCAGTAGTACAGGCGGGACGTACGAGCAGTACTTC
>TRBV6-5|.|TRBJ1-4|.
CASSYRVTNEKLFF
TGTGCCAGCAGCTACAGGGTCACTAATGAAAAACTGTTTTTT
>TRBV3-1/TRBV3-2|.|TRBJ1-1|.
CASSHRGERNTEAFF
TGTGCCAGCAGCCACCGAGGGGAGCGGAACACTGAAGCTTTCTTT
>TRBV4-1|.|TRBJ1-2|TRBD1
CASSQDPNRGGYTF
TGCGCCAGCAGCCAAGATCCGAACAGGGGGGGCTACACCTTC
>TRBV11-3|.|TRBJ2-7|.
CASSLERGPPSF
TGTGCCAGCAGCTTAGAGCGGGGGCCCCCGTCCTTC
>TRBV6-2/TRBV6-3|.|TRBJ1-2|.
CASSPYGHYGYTF
TGTGCCAGCAGCCCATACGGACACTATGGCTACACCTTC
>TRBV6-5|once|TRBJ1-1|.
CASSGYSLNTEAFF
TGTGCCAGCAGCGGGTACAGCCTGAACACTGAAGCTTTCTTT
>TRBV25-1|.|TRBJ2-7|.
CASSQGKYEQYF
TGTGCCAGCAGCCAGGGGAAATACGAGCAGTACTTC
>TRBV11-2|.|TRBJ2-7|TRBD2
CASRPTSGYEQYF
TGTGCCAGCAGACCAACTAGCGGCTACGAGCAGTACTTC
>TRBV5-1|few|TRBJ2-1|TRBD2
CASSWATGTSAYNEQFF
TGCGCCAGCAGCTGGGCCACCGGGACTAGCGCATACAATGAGCAGTTCTTC
>TRBV7-2|.|TRBJ1-5|.
CASSPGQRNQPQHF
TGTGCCAGCAGCCCAGGACAACGCAATCAGCCCCAGCATTTT
>TRBV28|.|TRBJ1-2|.
CASSPARSNGYTF
TGTGCCAGCAGCCCAGCCCGTTCGAATGGCTACACCTTC
>TRBV6-2/TRBV6-3|.|TRBJ2-7|.
CASSSQREQYF
TGTGCCAGCAGCTCCCAACGGGAGCAGTACTTC
>TRBV5-1|.|TRBJ2-1|.
CASSSDSYNEQFF
TGCGCCAGCAGCTCGGATTCCTACAATGAGCAGTTCTTC
>TRBV7-9|.|TRBJ2-1|.
CASSPLLGYNEQFF
TGTGCCAGCAGCCCACTATTAGGGTACAATGAGCAGTTCTTC